This TCR beta chain was sequenced during a study of blood T cell repertoires in COVID-19. Study at large: Acute and convalescent COVID-19 samples came from the United States, Italy and Spain.

Germline CDR1 SGHTA, CDR2 FQGNSA. This CDR3 comprises 15 residues. Trimming took 4 bases from V and 9 from J; bases not matched to a gene: 8. In the study's own analysis: Amplifying reference gene primers gave estimates of nucleated cell counts. Clones were read by immunoSEQ multiplex PCR, and TCRdb kept only the in-frame ones, dropping some. That table is the source of V, J and clone size, and D and trimming were worked out from the DNA. The data contain roughly 200,000 clones, around 83% of them seen just once; the ten biggest clones take up around 8.9%. This TCR derives from a man between 40 and 49 years old with active or convalescent COVID-19. The sequencing input was peripheral blood. The J gene is TRBJ1-6, the V gene TRBV7-2; 8 nucleotides agree with TRBD1. CDR3 sequence (DNA): TGTGCCAGCAGCTCTAAAGCGGGACAGGCTTCACCCCTCCACTTT. It encodes CASSSKAGQASPLHF. The full variable domain, with the rest looked up from reference TRBV7-2 and TRBJ1-6, is GAGVSQSPSNKVTEKGKDVELRCDPISGHTALYWYRQSLGQGLEFLIYFQGNSAPDKSGLPSDRFSAERTGGSVSTLTIQRTQQEDSAVYLCASSSKAGQASPLHFGNGTRLTVT.